The 31 T cell receptor beta chains in this list originate from one sample, sequenced in a study of shared clonotypes between healthy human individuals. The table came from immunoSEQ multiplex PCR; TCRdb's copy has only in-frame clones and leaves some out. The data hold a few million clones, with roughly 93% observed a single time. Sequenced material: naive CD4+ T cells from PBMCs. Subset given: CD45RA+ positively selected. All receptors derive from a man younger than 35 in good health. Some clones in this sample may be carry-over from other donors' samples.

This rearrangement joins TRBV7-2 to TRBJ2-3; D might be TRBD2 (6 bases). This CDR3 has 14 residues. Trimming took off 0 bases at V and 4 bases at J, with 8 bases between the two ends. In germline, CDR1 is SGHTA, CDR2 FQGNSA. CDR3 in DNA: TGTGCCAGCAGCTTAGCTCCTAGCGCAGATACGCAGTATTTT. The encoded protein is CASSLAPSADTQYF. Full variable domain (remainder filled in from reference TRBV7-2 and TRBJ2-3): GAGVSQSPSNKVTEKGKDVELRCDPISGHTALYWYRQSLGQGLEFLIYFQGNSAPDKSGLPSDRFSAERTGGSVSTLTIQRTQQEDSAVYLCASSLAPSADTQYFGPGTRLTVL.

This clone showed up just once. V gene TRBV19 combines with J gene TRBJ2-4, with a possible D match to TRBD2 (6 bases). From germline, CDR1 is LNHDA and CDR2 SQIVND (reference sequence). V was shortened by 5 bases and J by 0 bases, with 14 bases between the two germline ends. The CDR3 covers 16 residues. The CDR3 loop reads CASSWREPIAKNIQYF. The CDR3, as DNA: TGTGCCAGTAGTTGGAGGGAACCAATAGCCAAAAACATTCAGTACTTC.

Here the CDR3 DNA reads TGTGCTAGTGGTTTGAGTGGTTCGTACAATGAGCAGTTCTTC. Its translation: CASGLSGSYNEQFF. This chain joins TRBV12-5 and TRBJ2-1, with D unclear. V was clipped by 2 bases and J by 4 bases, with 9 bases between them. The CDR3 sequence is 14 residues long. CDR1 and CDR2 (germline): LGHNT, FRNRAP.

The V call is TRBV4-2, the J call TRBJ1-2, with D tentatively TRBD1 (5 bases). Germline-derived CDR1 and CDR2 are LGHNA and YNFKEQ. Trimming stripped 7 bases from V and 1 base from J, with 22 bases between. This CDR3 comprises 17 residues. CDR3 sequence: CASTKEPGLSNNYGYTF. CDR3 sequence (DNA): TGTGCCAGCACAAAGGAACCGGGACTGTCAAATAACTATGGCTACACCTTC.

The V and J genes are TRBV14 and TRBJ2-2, with 13 bases aligning to TRBD2. Trimming removed 5 bases from V and 3 bases from J; junction bases left unmatched: 9. Germline CDR1 and CDR2: SGHDN and FVKESK. This CDR3 is 18 amino acids long. CDR3 coding DNA: TGTGCCAGCAGCACCCGACTAGCGGGAGGCCATTACACCGGGGAGCTGTTTTTT. Its protein is CASSTRLAGGHYTGELFF. Combining the CDR3 with reference TRBV14 and TRBJ2-2 gives the whole variable domain EAGVTQFPSHSVIEKGQTVTLRCDPISGHDNLYWYRRVMGKEIKFLLHFVKESKQDESGMPNNRFLAERTGGTYSTLKVQPAELEDSGVYFCASSTRLAGGHYTGELFFGEGSRLTVL.

About this clone: Other DNA variants within this sample encode the same CDR3. V gene TRBV7-8 combines with J gene TRBJ2-6, with D perhaps given as TRBD1 or TRBD2 (5 bases each). Germline CDR1 reads SGHVS; CDR2 reads FQNEAQ. Between the trimmed V and J ends, which lost 1 base and 2 bases, there was a span of 6 bases. The CDR3 length is 15 residues. CDR3: CASSLGGAGANVLTF. The CDR3 nucleotides read TGTGCCAGCAGCTTAGGAGGGGCTGGGGCCAACGTCCTGACTTTC. Full variable domain (remainder filled in from reference TRBV7-8 and TRBJ2-6): GAGVSQSPRYKVAKRGQDVALRCDPISGHVSLFWYQQALGQGPEFLTYFQNEAQLDKSGLPSDRFFAERPEGSVSTLKIQRTQQEDSAVYLCASSLGGAGANVLTFGAGSRLTVL.

The CDR3: CASSKEAVSSYEQYF. The CDR3 DNA follows: TGTGCCAGCAGCAAAGAGGCCGTCAGCTCCTACGAGCAGTACTTC. This rearrangement joins TRBV7-3 to TRBJ2-7; no definite D call. The V end was cut by 5 bases, the J end by 0 bases, with 14 bases between. From germline, CDR1 is SGHTA and CDR2 FQGTGA. The CDR3 consists of 15 residues.

The chain uses TRBV11-1 and TRBJ1-2; D is unclear. The CDR3 totals 15 residues. The germline V gene encodes CDR1 SGHAT and CDR2 FQDESV (reference sequence). The ends were cut back, 1 base at V and 0 bases at J, with 9 bases in the middle. CDR3 bases: TGTGCCAGCAGCTTAGGCGGCGGCGCTAACTATGGCTACACCTTC. Residues: CASSLGGGANYGYTF.

The CDR3 DNA reads as TGTGCCAGCAGCCCCCGGACAGCGGAGAACACCGGGGAGCTGTTTTTT. Protein sequence: CASSPRTAENTGELFF. J is TRBJ2-2 and V is TRBV9, with D possibly being TRBD1 (6 bases). CDR3 length: 16 amino acids. Deletions cut 4 bases from V and 1 base from J, with 14 bases between. From germline, CDR1 is SGDLS and CDR2 YYNGEE.

This chain uses TRBV18 with TRBJ1-1; the D gene is possibly TRBD1 (6 bases). Germline assignment: CDR1 KGHSH and CDR2 LQKENI. The CDR3 extends over 16 amino acids. The V end lost 0 bases, the J end lost 2 bases, and 13 bases lay between the germline ends. CDR3 DNA: TGTGCCAGCTCACCACCTGGCGGGGGGACAAACACTGAAGCTTTCTTT. Translation gives CASSPPGGGTNTEAFF.

V usage is TRBV5-4 and J usage is TRBJ2-1; 12 bases fit TRBD2. The ends lost 3 bases at V and 6 bases at J; junction bases unmatched: 7. This CDR3 region has 16 residues. Looked up from germline, CDR1 is SGHNT and CDR2 is YYREEE (reference sequence). CDR3 DNA sequence: TGTGCCAGCAGCTCCCCCACTAGCGGGAGGCGCAATGAGCAGTTCTTC. The encoded protein is CASSSPTSGRRNEQFF.

V gene TRBV28 combines with J gene TRBJ1-5, with D possibly matching TRBD1 (5 bases). Trimming took 2 bases from V and 10 from J, leaving 21 bases between them. The V gene's germline CDR1 is MDHEN and CDR2 SYDVKM. The CDR3 has 16 amino acids. The DNA of the CDR3 is TGTGCCAGCAGTTTAACATCAGCAGCCCGGGGGACCCCCCAGCATTTT. Amino acids: CASSLTSAARGTPQHF.

The rearrangement links TRBV7-9 to TRBJ2-3, with TRBD1 matching 7 bases. This CDR3 contains 15 residues. V dropped 4 bases and J dropped 7; count of bases not matched to a gene: 11. Per germline, CDR1 SEHNR and CDR2 FQNEAQ (reference sequence). CDR3 sequence (DNA): TGTGCCAGCAGCTACCGGGACAGACCGACAAATACGCAGTATTTT. Its translation: CASSYRDRPTNTQYF.

The V and J genes are TRBV6-1 and TRBJ2-5; no clear D gene. Germline lookup yields CDR1 MNHNS and CDR2 SASEGT. This CDR3 comprises 14 residues. Trimming pared 6 bases from V and 1 base from J, leaving 12 bases between. The CDR3 loop reads CASRPAILQETQYF. In nucleotides, the CDR3 is TGTGCCAGCAGGCCCGCCATCCTCCAAGAGACCCAGTACTTC.

The rearrangement joins TRBV18 to TRBJ2-7; D ambiguous. Trimming pared 4 bases from V and 4 bases from J, leaving 8 bases between. Germline V CDR1 and CDR2: KGHSH, LQKENI. The CDR3 length is 12 residues. The CDR3 reads CASSQVGYEQYF. Here the CDR3 DNA reads TGTGCCAGCTCACAGGTCGGTTACGAGCAGTACTTC.

The chain carries TRBV6-5 and TRBJ2-1; TRBD1 might be the D (6 bases). This CDR3 is 15 amino acids long. Trimming shortened V by 4 bases and J by 3 bases, and 13 bases separated the two germline ends. In germline, CDR1 is MNHEY, CDR2 SVGAGI. The chain's CDR3 is CASSSPGQNYNEQFF. CDR3 DNA sequence: TGTGCCAGCAGTTCACCCGGACAGAACTACAATGAGCAGTTCTTC.

This clone appeared a single time. The chain joins TRBV9 to TRBJ2-3, with D perhaps assigned TRBD1 or TRBD2 (5 bases each). Per germline, CDR1 SGDLS and CDR2 YYNGEE. CDR3 length: 14 residues. The V end lost 3 bases, the J end lost 1 base, and 9 bases lay between the germline ends. Here the CDR3 reads CASSGDGGTDTQYF. CDR3 sequence (DNA): TGTGCCAGCAGCGGGGACGGAGGCACAGATACGCAGTATTTT. The whole variable domain, remainder taken from reference TRBV9 and TRBJ2-3, is DSGVTQTPKHLITATGQRVTLRCSPRSGDLSVYWYQQSLDQGLQFLIQYYNGEERAKGNILERFSAQQFPDLHSELNLSSLELGDSALYFCASSGDGGTDTQYFGPGTRLTVL.

This rearrangement joins TRBV5-6 to TRBJ2-1; TRBD2 might be the D (6 bases). Germline CDR1 and CDR2: SGHDT and YYEEEE. The CDR3 loop spans 16 amino acids. Deletions cut 4 bases from V and 3 bases from J, with 17 bases between. CDR3 DNA: TGTGCCAGCAGCCCCCCGGGACGGGGGATCTACAATGAGCAGTTCTTC. Encoded protein: CASSPPGRGIYNEQFF.

This sequence joins TRBV27 and TRBJ2-3, with D possibly being TRBD1 (5 bases). V was trimmed by 8 bases and J by 5 bases, leaving 14 bases between them. The CDR3 contains 13 residues. CDR1 is MNHEY, CDR2 SMNVEV, per germline (reference sequence). CDR3 in amino acids: CASRLNQGDTQYF. The CDR3 nucleotides are TGTGCCAGCCGACTTAACCAGGGAGATACGCAGTATTTT.

This clone has only a few counts. This sample also contains other DNA sequences that code for the same CDR3. The rearrangement links TRBV2 to TRBJ2-3; possibly TRBD1 for D (6 bases). The CDR3 contains 12 residues. Germline values: CDR1 SNHLY, CDR2 FYNNEI. Trimming left V 9 bases short and J 3 bases short, with 10 bases between. The CDR3 DNA sequence: TGTGCCAGACAGGGCGGGACAGATACGCAGTATTTT. This encodes CARQGGTDTQYF.

V is TRBV7-2 and J is TRBJ1-2; 7 bases match TRBD1. CDR1 and CDR2 from the germline V gene are SGHTA and FQGNSA. This CDR3 is built from 13 residues. V was clipped by 5 bases and J by 5 bases; unmatched bases: 5. The CDR3 sequence: CASSPDREYGYTF. In nucleotides, the CDR3 is TGTGCCAGCAGCCCCGACAGGGAATATGGCTACACCTTC.

The chain combines TRBV6-1 with TRBJ2-2, with D tentatively TRBD2 (6 bases). Germline lookup yields CDR1 MNHNS and CDR2 SASEGT. The length of the CDR3 is 15 residues. Trimming left V 7 bases short and J 1 base short, with 13 bases between. The CDR3 reads CASTPGTLNTGELFF. The CDR3 nucleotides read TGTGCCAGCACCCCCGGGACTTTGAACACCGGGGAGCTGTTTTTT.

The rearrangement links TRBV2 to TRBJ2-7; D may be TRBD2 (6 bases). This CDR3 region has 12 residues. V was clipped by 4 bases and J by 9 bases, with 13 bases between them. Germline V gene sequence: CDR1 SNHLY, CDR2 FYNNEI. This chain's CDR3 is CASSAGPGGQYF. Here the CDR3 DNA reads TGTGCCAGCAGTGCCGGGCCCGGGGGGCAGTACTTC. Complete variable domain (other parts from reference TRBV2 and TRBJ2-7): EPEVTQTPSHQVTQMGQEVILRCVPISNHLYFYWYRQILGQKVEFLVSFYNNEISEKSEIFDDQFSVERPDGSNFTLKIRSTKLEDSAMYFCASSAGPGGQYFGPGTRLTVT.

The chain carries TRBV7-8 and TRBJ2-7; D is unclear. This CDR3 is built from 14 residues. Germline CDR1 and CDR2: SGHVS and FQNEAQ. Deletions cut 0 bases from V and 1 base from J, with 7 bases between. The CDR3 protein is CASSLASFSYEQYF. The CDR3 nucleotides read TGTGCCAGCAGCTTAGCTTCGTTTTCCTACGAGCAGTACTTC.

The rearrangement joins TRBV5-1 to TRBJ2-5; D may be TRBD1 (6 bases). The germline gives CDR1 SGHRS, CDR2 YFSETQ. Trimming pared 3 bases from V and 2 bases from J, leaving 20 bases between. There are 17 residues in the CDR3. The CDR3 DNA reads TGCGCCAGCAGCTCCCCCGATTTACAGGGACCACAAGAGACCCAGTACTTC. Its translation: CASSSPDLQGPQETQYF.

A note on this clone: The sample holds other DNA sequences that translate to the same CDR3. V usage is TRBV7-3 and J usage is TRBJ2-2; D uncertain. Germline lookup yields CDR1 SGHTA and CDR2 FQGTGA. V was trimmed by 4 bases and J by 6 bases, leaving 9 bases between them. The CDR3 is 13 residues long. The CDR3 DNA follows: TGTGCCAGCAGCTCCACCCCCCCCGGGGAGCTGTTTTTT. It codes for CASSSTPPGELFF.

CDR3 nucleotide sequence: TGCGCCAGCAGCGGGCGGGGGTTAGCCGGAGGTAATGAAAAACTGTTTTTT. As protein: CASSGRGLAGGNEKLFF. J is TRBJ1-4 and V is TRBV10-2; the D gene is possibly TRBD1 (5 bases). Germline CDR1 WSHSY, CDR2 SAAADI. V was pared by 6 bases and J by 4 bases, with 21 bases between. The CDR3 extends over 17 amino acids.

The genes are TRBV6-5 and TRBJ2-2; tentative D call: TRBD1 (6 bases). Germline V gene lookup returns CDR1 MNHEY and CDR2 SVGAGI. The CDR3 loop spans 15 amino acids. Trimming removed 1 base at V and 2 bases at J, with 8 bases between. CDR3 protein: CASSYWGQNTGELFF. The CDR3 nucleotides read TGTGCCAGCAGTTACTGGGGACAAAACACCGGGGAGCTGTTTTTT.

The chain couples TRBV2 to TRBJ2-5, with D perhaps TRBD1 (5 bases). The length of the CDR3 is 13 residues. V gave up 9 bases and J gave up 4 bases, with 15 bases separating them. Per germline, CDR1 SNHLY and CDR2 FYNNEI. CDR3 DNA sequence: TGTGCCAGTGCCGGATGGCAGGGAGAGACCCAGTACTTC. Amino acids: CASAGWQGETQYF.

The chain uses TRBV11-1 and TRBJ2-5; D possibly uses TRBD1 or TRBD2 (6 bases each). CDR1 is SGHAT, CDR2 FQDESV, per germline (reference sequence). The CDR3 totals 17 residues. V was shortened by 2 bases and J by 2 bases, with 18 bases between the two germline ends. As DNA, the CDR3 is TGTGCCAGCAGCTTAAGGTTGGGCAGGAGGGGGCAAGAGACCCAGTACTTC. Its protein is CASSLRLGRRGQETQYF.

The chain uses TRBV6-6 and TRBJ2-3, with D uncertain. This CDR3 spans 16 amino acids. The V end lost 6 bases, the J end lost 2 bases, and 18 bases lay between the germline ends. Germline CDR1 MNHNY, CDR2 SVGAGI (reference sequence). The CDR3 nucleotides are TGTGCCAGCAGCCCTACGTGGGCTATCTACACAGATACGCAGTATTTT. Protein product: CASSPTWAIYTDTQYF.